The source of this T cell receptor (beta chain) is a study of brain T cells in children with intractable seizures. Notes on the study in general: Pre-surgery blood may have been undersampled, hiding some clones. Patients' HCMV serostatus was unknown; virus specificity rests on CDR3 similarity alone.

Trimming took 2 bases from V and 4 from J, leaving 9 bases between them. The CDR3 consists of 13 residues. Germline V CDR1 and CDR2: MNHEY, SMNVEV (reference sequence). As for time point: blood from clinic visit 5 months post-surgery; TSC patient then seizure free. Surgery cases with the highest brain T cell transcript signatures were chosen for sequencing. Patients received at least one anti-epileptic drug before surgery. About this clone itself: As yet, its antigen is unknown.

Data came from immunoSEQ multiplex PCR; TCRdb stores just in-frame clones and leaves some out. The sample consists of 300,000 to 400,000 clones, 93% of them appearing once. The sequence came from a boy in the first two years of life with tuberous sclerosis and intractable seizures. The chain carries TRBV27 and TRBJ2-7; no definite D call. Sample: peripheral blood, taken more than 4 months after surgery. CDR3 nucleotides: TGTGCCAGCAGTTTAAGGGTTGAATACGAGCAGTACTTC. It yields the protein CASSLRVEYEQYF.